What follows are 21 T cell receptor beta chains derived from one specimen sequenced in a study of identical twins (dated by TCRdb to 2015 to 2016). Libraries were prepared through 5' RACE. For sequencing, an Illumina HiSeq 2000 was employed. Using fastp trimming at Q25 and MiXCR clonotype assembly, TCRdb reanalyzed the public sequencing data and kept in-frame beta chains. Every CDR3 protein is listed once, alongside the most common genes and DNA of its rows. Counted in this sample were about 290,000 distinct CDR3 sequences; 8.5% to 9.5% of them appeared once. In total, the top ten clones hold 7% to 8.5% of the sample. The same sample was also used in a study of yellow fever vaccine responses in identical twins.

The sample was CD8+ T cells sorted from blood. The origin of the receptors is a woman aged 18 to 35 in good health.

This clonotype was seen a few times. This CDR3 reads CASVLGSTGELFF. The CDR3 nucleotides read TGTGCCAGCGTGCTCGGGAGCACCGGGGAGCTGTTTTTT. The genes are TRBV2 and TRBJ2-2; the D gene is possibly TRBD2 (6 bases). The CDR3 is 13 residues long. CDR1 and CDR2 (germline): SNHLY, FYNNEI. V was trimmed by 8 bases and J by 4 bases, leaving 11 bases between them.

The chain joins TRBV5-6 to TRBJ2-2; 7 bases align to TRBD1. The CDR3 extends over 14 amino acids. After removal of 2 bases from V and 8 bases from J, the junction contained 6 bases not matched to a gene. Germline V gives CDR1 SGHDT, CDR2 YYEEEE. The CDR3 bases are TGTGCCAGCAGCTTCGGGACAGCCGGGGGGGAGCTGTTTTTT. Protein product: CASSFGTAGGELFF.

This clonotype occurred a few times. J is TRBJ2-2 and V is TRBV27; D gene unclear. The CDR3 runs 13 residues. V was cut by 4 bases and J by 1 base, with 4 bases left in between. Germline CDR1 MNHEY, CDR2 SMNVEV (reference sequence). The CDR3 sequence: CASSSMNTGELFF. CDR3 in DNA: TGTGCCAGCAGTTCAATGAACACCGGGGAGCTGTTTTTT.

There are many counts of this clonotype. V gene TRBV12-3 or TRBV12-4 combines with J gene TRBJ2-7; TRBD1 is a possible D gene (6 bases). The V and J ends lost 7 bases and 3 bases respectively, with 10 bases between them. The CDR3 has 12 amino acids. The CDR3 bases are TGTGCCAGCACAGGGGAGAGCTACGAGCAGTACTTC. Its protein is CASTGESYEQYF.

The chain carries TRBV12-3 or TRBV12-4 and TRBJ2-7, with D possibly TRBD1 on 6 matching bases. V lost 6 bases, J lost 1 base, and 19 bases lay in between. CDR3 size: 16 residues. Here the CDR3 reads CASSLYRDTTSYEQYF. In DNA form, the CDR3 reads TGTGCCAGCAGCCTATACCGGGACACAACTTCCTACGAGCAGTACTTC.

A few counts support this clonotype. The J gene is TRBJ1-1, the V gene TRBV6-4; TRBD1 is a possible D gene (5 bases). Germline assignment: CDR1 MRHNA and CDR2 SNTAGT. The V end was cut by 3 bases, the J end by 6 bases, with 17 bases between. CDR3 length: 15 amino acids. The CDR3 coding sequence is TGTGCCAGCAGTGATCGGTCAGGGCAAGGCTCTGAAGCTTTCTTT. Amino acid sequence: CASSDRSGQGSEAFF.

This chain links TRBV6-1 with TRBJ2-7, with D perhaps TRBD2 (6 bases). This CDR3 has 13 amino acids. Deletions cut 6 bases from V and 0 bases from J, with 9 bases between. In germline, CDR1 is MNHNS, CDR2 SASEGT. As DNA, the CDR3 is TGTGCCAGCAGGGGACTCGTCTCCTACGAGCAGTACTTC. The encoded protein is CASRGLVSYEQYF.

This clonotype occurred many times. CDR3 DNA sequence: TGTGCCAGCGGGTGGGGCGCCGGCACAGATACGCAGTATTTT. The encoded protein is CASGWGAGTDTQYF. This chain joins TRBV27 and TRBJ2-3; perhaps TRBD1 as D (5 bases). Trimming took off 8 bases at V and 1 base at J, with 13 bases between the two ends. This CDR3 has 14 residues. Germline loops: CDR1 MNHEY, CDR2 SMNVEV (reference sequence).

This clonotype was found a few times. This sequence joins TRBV20-1 and TRBJ2-7; D possibly corresponds to TRBD1 (7 bases). The CDR3 runs 18 residues. Germline assignment: CDR1 DFQATT and CDR2 SNEGSKA (reference sequence). The V end lost 2 bases, the J end lost 3 bases, and 26 bases lay between the germline ends. The CDR3 loop reads CSARRTITRTDRIYEQYF. CDR3 DNA sequence: TGCAGTGCTAGAAGGACTATCACCCGAACGGACAGGATCTACGAGCAGTACTTC.

The chain carries TRBV21-1 and TRBJ2-1; the table assigns TRBD1, which was not confirmed against the DNA. TRBV21-1 is described as a pseudogene. This CDR3 has 19 residues. CDR3: CASSKMRRQILYSRHEQFF. The DNA of the CDR3 is TGTGCCAGCAGCAAAATGCGCCGACAGATCCTATACAGCCGCCATGAGCAGTTCTTC.

Many counts were recorded for this clonotype. The rearrangement uses TRBV12-3 or TRBV12-4 and TRBJ2-5; 11 nucleotides match TRBD1. With 4 bases clipped from V and 0 bases from J, the junction kept 4 bases outside the gene matches. CDR3 length: 16 amino acids. The CDR3 bases are TGTGCCAGCAGTTCGGGACAGGGGGGCAACCAAGAGACCCAGTACTTC. Amino acid sequence: CASSSGQGGNQETQYF.

This clonotype turned up a few times. The chain is built from TRBV11-2 and TRBJ2-7; D is possibly TRBD1 (5 bases). Between the trimmed V and J ends, which lost 3 bases and 1 base, there was a span of 13 bases. CDR3 length: 15 amino acids. The germline gives CDR1 SGHAT, CDR2 FQNNGV. The CDR3 loop is CASSFSHAGSYEQYF. In DNA, the CDR3 is TGTGCCAGCAGCTTTAGCCATGCAGGGTCCTACGAGCAGTACTTC.

The V gene is TRBV20-1, the J gene TRBJ1-2, with D tentatively TRBD1 (5 bases). CDR1 and CDR2 from the germline V gene are DFQATT and SNEGSKA (reference sequence). The V end lost 2 bases, the J end lost 5 bases, and 15 bases lay between the germline ends. The CDR3 length is 14 residues. The CDR3 sequence is CSARPSVEGYGYTF. In DNA form, the CDR3 reads TGCAGTGCTAGACCCTCTGTGGAGGGGTATGGCTACACCTTC.

Remarks on this clonotype: Its ends do not fully match the called genes, so a read error is possible. CDR3 nucleotide sequence: TGTGCCAGCTGCTTCGGGGCCGGGGGTCACGAGCAGTACTTC. Residues: CASCFGAGGHEQYF. J is TRBJ2-7 and V is TRBV5-6; D might be TRBD2 (6 bases). The CDR3 runs to 14 residues. Germline V gene data show CDR1 as SGHDT and CDR2 as YYEEEE.

This clonotype was counted a few times. The rearrangement joins TRBV27 to TRBJ2-1, with 16 bases that match TRBD2. Trimming took 5 bases from V and 8 from J; bases not matched to a gene: 9. Germline assignment: CDR1 MNHEY and CDR2 SMNVEV (reference sequence). The CDR3 length is 17 residues. The CDR3 sequence: CASSHPGLAGGPHEQFF. The CDR3 DNA follows: TGTGCCAGCAGTCACCCGGGACTAGCGGGGGGGCCACATGAGCAGTTCTTC.

This clonotype was recorded many times. CDR3: CASSYSKTGGLHEQFF. The CDR3 nucleotides read TGTGCCAGCAGTTACTCGAAGACAGGAGGCTTGCATGAGCAGTTCTTC. J is TRBJ2-1 and V is TRBV6-2 or TRBV6-3; maybe TRBD1 (6 bases). The V end was cut by 0 bases, the J end by 8 bases, with 17 bases between. Germline values: CDR1 MNHEY, CDR2 SVGEGT. The CDR3 has 16 residues.

V and J are TRBV6-1 and TRBJ2-1, with TRBD1 as a possible D gene (6 bases). Trimming removed 6 bases from V and 0 bases from J, with 12 bases in between. The CDR3 spans 15 residues. CDR1 is MNHNS, CDR2 SASEGT, per germline. The CDR3 sequence is CASRQGPGSYNEQFF. In DNA form, the CDR3 reads TGTGCCAGCAGACAGGGACCAGGCTCCTACAATGAGCAGTTCTTC.

There are many counts of this clonotype. The rearrangement links TRBV27 to TRBJ2-2; the D is unclear. From germline, CDR1 is MNHEY and CDR2 SMNVEV (reference sequence). V was pared by 4 bases and J by 3 bases, with 6 bases between. The CDR3 is 13 amino acids. The CDR3 DNA sequence: TGTGCCAGCAGTTGGGCCGACACCGGGGAGCTGTTTTTT. The encoded protein is CASSWADTGELFF.

The sample holds many counts of this clonotype. The genes are TRBV29-1 and TRBJ2-1; TRBD2 is a possible D gene (6 bases). Germline assignment: CDR1 SQVTM and CDR2 ANQGSEA. Trimming removed 4 bases at V and 8 bases at J, with 12 bases between. The CDR3 totals 12 residues. As DNA, the CDR3 is TGCAGCGTTGGGAGACTAGGGGATGAGCAGTTCTTC. The encoded protein is CSVGRLGDEQFF.

There are a few counts of this clonotype. The chain recombines TRBV4-3 with TRBJ2-1; 15 positions match TRBD2. The J segment lost 0 bases and the V segment lost 4 bases, leaving 10 bases of the junction unmatched. This CDR3 comprises 20 residues. Germline loops: CDR1 LGHNA, CDR2 YSLEER. In nucleotides, the CDR3 is TGCGCCAGCAGCCCGGGACTAGCGGGAGGAACAACCAGCTCCTACAATGAGCAGTTCTTC. Amino acid sequence: CASSPGLAGGTTSSYNEQFF.

CDR3 DNA sequence: TGTGCCATCAGTGATCCCGGAAGGACCGAAGAGACCCAGTACTTC. Its protein is CAISDPGRTEETQYF. The chain is built from TRBV10-3 and TRBJ2-5; D uncertain. The germline V gene has CDR1 ENHRY and CDR2 SYGVKD. The length of the CDR3 is 15 residues. V lost 3 bases to trimming and J lost 3 bases, with 14 bases between them.